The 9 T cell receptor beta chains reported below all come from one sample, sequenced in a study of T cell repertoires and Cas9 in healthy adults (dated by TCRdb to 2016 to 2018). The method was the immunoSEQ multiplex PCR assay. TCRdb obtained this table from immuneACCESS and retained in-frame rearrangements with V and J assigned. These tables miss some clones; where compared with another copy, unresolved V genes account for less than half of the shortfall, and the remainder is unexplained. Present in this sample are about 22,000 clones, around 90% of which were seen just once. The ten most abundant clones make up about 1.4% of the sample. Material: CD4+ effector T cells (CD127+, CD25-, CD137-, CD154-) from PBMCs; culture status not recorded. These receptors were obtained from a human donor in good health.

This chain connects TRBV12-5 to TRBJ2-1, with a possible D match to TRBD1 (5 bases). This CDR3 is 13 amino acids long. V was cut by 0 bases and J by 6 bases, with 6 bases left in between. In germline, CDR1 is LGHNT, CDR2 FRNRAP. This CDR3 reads CASGLVQVNEQFF. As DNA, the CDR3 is TGTGCTAGTGGTTTGGTACAGGTCAATGAGCAGTTCTTC.

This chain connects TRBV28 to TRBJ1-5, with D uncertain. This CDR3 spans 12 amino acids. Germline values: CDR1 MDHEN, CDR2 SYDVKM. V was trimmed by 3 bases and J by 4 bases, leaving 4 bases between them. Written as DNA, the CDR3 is TGTGCCAGCAGTTTGGGGAATCAGCCCCAGCATTTT. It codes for CASSLGNQPQHF.

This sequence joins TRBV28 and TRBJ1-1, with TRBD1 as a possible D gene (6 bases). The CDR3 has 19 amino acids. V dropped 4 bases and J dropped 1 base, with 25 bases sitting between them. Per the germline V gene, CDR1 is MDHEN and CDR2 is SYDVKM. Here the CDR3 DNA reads TGTGCCAGCAGTTCCAGAAGCTTCTATCGAAAGGGGGGGAACACTGAAGCTTTCTTT. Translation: CASSSRSFYRKGGNTEAFF.

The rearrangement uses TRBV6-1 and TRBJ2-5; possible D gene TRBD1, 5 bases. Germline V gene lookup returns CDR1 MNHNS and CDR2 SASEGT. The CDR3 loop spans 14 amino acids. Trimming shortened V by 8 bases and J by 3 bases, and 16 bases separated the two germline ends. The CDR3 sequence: CASGVQGMKETQYF. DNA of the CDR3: TGTGCCAGCGGGGTCCAGGGTATGAAAGAGACCCAGTACTTC.

CDR3: CASSLGPGQPQHF. The CDR3 coding sequence is TGTGCCAGCAGCTTGGGCCCCGGTCAGCCCCAGCATTTT. The V call is TRBV5-6, the J call TRBJ1-5; no clear D gene. CDR3 length: 13 residues. V was clipped by 0 bases and J by 6 bases, with 7 bases between them. Per the germline V gene, CDR1 is SGHDT and CDR2 is YYEEEE.

In nucleotides, the CDR3 is TGTGCCACACTAGCGGGAGCCCGCAATGAGCAGTTCTTC. This translates into CATLAGARNEQFF. This chain joins TRBV10-3 and TRBJ2-1; TRBD2 matches at 11 bases. Germline V gene data show CDR1 as ENHRY and CDR2 as SYGVKD. V shed 10 bases, J shed 6 bases, and the junction held 5 bases outside the gene matches. The CDR3 extends over 13 amino acids.

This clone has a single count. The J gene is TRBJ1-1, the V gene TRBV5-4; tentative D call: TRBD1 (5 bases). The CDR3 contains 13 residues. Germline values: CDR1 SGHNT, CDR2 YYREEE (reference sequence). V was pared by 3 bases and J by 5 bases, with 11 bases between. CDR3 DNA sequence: TGTGCCAGCAGCTACCCAGGGAAGACTGAAGCTTTCTTT. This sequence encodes CASSYPGKTEAFF.

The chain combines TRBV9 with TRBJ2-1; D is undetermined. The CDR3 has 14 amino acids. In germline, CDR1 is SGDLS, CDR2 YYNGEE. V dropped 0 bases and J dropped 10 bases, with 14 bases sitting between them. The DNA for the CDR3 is TGTGCCAGCAGCGTAGACCATGGCTCCTGGGAGCAGTTCTTC. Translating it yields CASSVDHGSWEQFF.

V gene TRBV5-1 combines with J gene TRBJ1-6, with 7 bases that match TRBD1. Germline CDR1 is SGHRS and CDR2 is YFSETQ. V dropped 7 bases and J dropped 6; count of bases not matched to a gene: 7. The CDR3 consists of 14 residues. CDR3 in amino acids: CASSEGQTNSPLHF. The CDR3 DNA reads TGCGCCAGCTCTGAGGGACAGACTAATTCACCCCTCCACTTT. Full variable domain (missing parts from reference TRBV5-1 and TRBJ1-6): KAGVTQTPRYLIKTRGQQVTLSCSPISGHRSVSWYQQTPGQGLQFLFEYFSETQRNKGNFPGRFSGRQFSNSRSEMNVSTLELGDSALYLCASSEGQTNSPLHFGNGTRLTVT.